What follows are 9 T cell receptor beta chains derived from one specimen sequenced in a study of CXCR3-negative and CXCR3-positive naive CD8 T cells. Via 5' RACE with UMI labels, TRB cDNA libraries were prepared. TCRdb re-called the 5' RACE reads and shows each CDR3 protein once, DNA omitted. The repertoire table contains just under 9,000 distinct CDR3 sequences. The specimen sequenced was naive CXCR3- CD8+ T cells from blood. Specified subset: CD45RO-CCR7+CD27+CD95- naive CD8+ T cells lacking CXCR3 (TNR3-). The receptors derive from a human donor in good health. Some clones in this sample may be carry-over from other donors' samples.

This chain links TRBV5-6 with TRBJ2-7; TCRdb indicates TRBD1, and absent DNA this call remains unverified. In germline, CDR1 is SGHDT, CDR2 YYEEEE. This CDR3 contains 14 residues. The CDR3 protein is CASSLGYGGYEQYF.

Frequency places this clonotype as medium-sized (0.01 to 0.1%). J is TRBJ2-7 and V is TRBV2; TCRdb's D call of TRBD1 is untestable without DNA. CDR1 and CDR2 (germline): SNHLY, FYNNEI. The CDR3 runs 14 residues. CDR3 region: CASSAGEETYEQYF.

This clonotype ranks as medium-sized in terms of frequency. The chain carries TRBV20-1 and TRBJ2-1. CDR3 length: 14 amino acids. Germline V gene sequence: CDR1 DFQATT, CDR2 SNEGSKA (reference sequence). The CDR3 reads CSARDSDSYNEQFF.

In terms of frequency, this clonotype is medium-sized. The chain employs TRBV11-2 and TRBJ2-1; lacking DNA, the TRBD2 call made by TCRdb goes unchecked. The CDR3 sequence is 15 residues long. Germline V gives CDR1 SGHAT, CDR2 FQNNGV. The CDR3 is CASSYTRDYYNEQFF.

The chain couples TRBV29-1 to TRBJ1-2. Per germline, CDR1 SQVTM and CDR2 ANQGSEA. The CDR3 contains 12 residues. This CDR3 reads CSVVEQSYGYTF.

The gene calls are TRBV20-1 and TRBJ2-1; TCRdb calls TRBD2, which cannot be checked without DNA. In germline, CDR1 is DFQATT, CDR2 SNEGSKA (reference sequence). CDR3 length equals 16 residues. The CDR3 spells CSARDLAGEPYNEQFF.

This chain joins TRBV12-3 or TRBV12-4 and TRBJ2-1; TCRdb designates TRBD1, a call that cannot be tested without DNA. This CDR3 is 13 amino acids long. The CDR3 sequence is CASSFAGGDEQFF.

Its frequency marks this clonotype as medium-sized. This chain links TRBV29-1 with TRBJ1-2. The CDR3 loop spans 15 amino acids. CDR1 and CDR2 (germline): SQVTM, ANQGSEA. CDR3 sequence: CSVRTAGGLVHGYTF. Full variable domain (missing parts from reference TRBV29-1 and TRBJ1-2): SAVISQKPSRDICQRGTSLTIQCQVDSQVTMMFWYRQQPGQSLTLIATANQGSEATYESGFVIDKFPISRPNLTFSTLTVSNMSPEDSSIYLCSVRTAGGLVHGYTFGSGTRLTVV.

The V gene is TRBV20-1, the J gene TRBJ2-5; checking the TCRdb D call of TRBD1 is not possible without DNA. The CDR3 has 16 residues. In germline, CDR1 is DFQATT, CDR2 SNEGSKA (reference sequence). The CDR3 sequence is CSARGWDRDSQETQYF.